Each of the 22 T cell receptor beta chains below was sequenced from the same sample in a study of low-dose radiotherapy and immunotherapy resistance in tumors. Indicated time point: after trial treatment. Sample treatment: LDRT plus nivolumab, ipilimumab, low-dose cyclophosphamide and aspirin (RACIN trial). Primers used for first-strand cDNA, a TRAV- and TRBV-specific set, covered both alpha and beta chains. With a V-primer adapter and a constant-region primer, TCRs were amplified for around 20 PCR cycles. TCRdb recomputed calls from the reads with MiXCR, one row per CDR3 protein. The sample shows about 39,000 distinct CDR3 sequences, under 25% of them seen only once. This specimen was PBMCs, taken after low-dose radiotherapy plus immunotherapy. The origin of the receptors is a female donor with ovarian cancer.

This clonotype was seen repeatedly, ten times or more. The genes are TRBV10-3 and TRBJ2-2; D gene unclear. The CDR3 totals 13 residues. V lost 1 base to trimming and J lost 6 bases, with 6 bases between them. Per germline, CDR1 ENHRY and CDR2 SYGVKD. Written as DNA, the CDR3 is TGTGCCATCAGTGAGTTTCAGTCCGGGGAGCTGTTTTTT. Its translation is CAISEFQSGELFF.

There are a few counts of this clonotype. It is likely a read error: a sequence one base away is far more abundant. V gene TRBV2 combines with J gene TRBJ2-7, with D possibly being TRBD1 (6 bases). Germline V gene data show CDR1 as SNHLY and CDR2 as FYNNEI. The CDR3 totals 12 residues. Trimming took 7 bases from V and 7 from J, leaving 14 bases between them. The CDR3 spells CASIVQGSEQYF. The CDR3 bases are TGTGCCAGCATAGTCCAGGGGAGTGAGCAGTACTTC.

V gene TRBV12-3 or TRBV12-4 combines with J gene TRBJ2-1, with 10 nucleotides matching TRBD2. The CDR3 has 15 residues. The ends lost 3 bases at V and 3 bases at J; junction bases unmatched: 2. CDR3 sequence reads: CASSLSSGSYNEQFF. DNA of the CDR3: TGTGCCAGCAGTTTGTCTAGCGGGAGCTACAATGAGCAGTTCTTC.

This clonotype was seen many times. The chain combines TRBV29-1 with TRBJ1-2; TRBD1 matches 7 bases. V gave up 5 bases and J gave up 3 bases; unmatched junction bases: 3. CDR1 and CDR2 from the germline V gene are SQVTM and ANQGSEA. CDR3 length equals 12 residues. The CDR3 loop reads CSVRDRDYGYTF. The DNA for the CDR3 is TGCAGCGTTCGGGACAGAGACTATGGCTACACCTTC.

The sample holds many counts of this clonotype. CDR3 protein: CASSFGRGGDRQPQHF. The CDR3 DNA is TGTGCCAGCAGTTTCGGGAGGGGGGGCGACCGTCAGCCCCAGCATTTT. This chain connects TRBV27 to TRBJ1-5, with D tentatively TRBD1 (6 bases). Germline V lookup: CDR1 MNHEY, CDR2 SMNVEV (reference sequence). Trimming removed 3 bases from V and 6 bases from J, with 18 bases in between. The CDR3 spans 16 residues.

This clonotype was seen repeatedly, ten times or more. The chain employs TRBV11-2 and TRBJ2-5; 9 bases agree with TRBD1. V lost 6 bases, J lost 3 bases, and 8 bases stayed unmatched. The CDR3 is 15 residues long. The germline gives CDR1 SGHAT, CDR2 FQNNGV. Here the CDR3 reads CASRQPGTGKETQYF. The CDR3 DNA follows: TGTGCCAGCAGACAACCCGGGACAGGGAAAGAGACCCAGTACTTC.

Many counts were recorded for this clonotype. V usage is TRBV5-1 and J usage is TRBJ2-3, with D perhaps TRBD1 (7 bases). The CDR3 length is 17 residues. The V gene lost 0 bases and the J gene lost 5 bases, with 19 bases spanning the gap. Germline CDR1 SGHRS, CDR2 YFSETQ. The chain's CDR3 is CASSLGGGPGARDTQYF. CDR3 DNA: TGCGCCAGCAGCTTGGGAGGGGGCCCGGGGGCGAGAGATACGCAGTATTTT.

This clonotype was observed at least ten times. The chain combines TRBV11-2 with TRBJ2-1, with TRBD2 as a possible D gene (7 bases). The CDR3 runs to 17 residues. The germline CDR1 and CDR2 sequences are SGHAT and FQNNGV. Trimming removed 4 bases from V and 3 bases from J, with 19 bases in between. The CDR3 here is CASSSYGGPGGYNEQFF. As DNA, the CDR3 is TGTGCCAGCAGCTCTTACGGGGGCCCGGGGGGCTACAATGAGCAGTTCTTC.

Many counts were recorded for this clonotype. The V call is TRBV7-2, the J call TRBJ2-2; 15 bases are shared with TRBD2. Trimming at V came to 5 bases and at J to 9 bases, leaving 10 bases not matched to a gene. The CDR3 covers 17 residues. The germline V gene has CDR1 SGHTA and CDR2 FQGNSA. Written as DNA, the CDR3 is TGTGCCAGCAGCGCGACCGGGACTAGCGGGAGGTTTTGGGAGCTGTTTTTT. Translation gives CASSATGTSGRFWELFF.

The chain links TRBV5-5 to TRBJ2-1; the match to TRBD2 covers 11 bases. Per germline, CDR1 SGHKS and CDR2 YYEKEE (reference sequence). The V and J ends lost 3 bases and 7 bases, in that order; junction bases with no gene match: 9. The CDR3 is 16 residues long. The CDR3 loop is CASSSYTSGGGNEQFF. The DNA of the CDR3 is TGTGCCAGCAGCTCCTACACTAGCGGGGGAGGGAATGAGCAGTTCTTC.

In this sample, this clonotype turned up a few times. The rearrangement uses TRBV5-1 and TRBJ2-7; 8 bases are a match to TRBD2. The ends lost 2 bases at V and 3 bases at J; junction bases unmatched: 4. CDR3 length: 14 amino acids. CDR1 is SGHRS and CDR2 is YFSETQ in the germline V gene. Here the CDR3 reads CASSFQAGDYEQYF. The DNA of the CDR3 is TGCGCCAGCAGCTTTCAAGCGGGAGACTACGAGCAGTACTTC.

At least ten counts were recorded for this clonotype. The chain links TRBV10-3 to TRBJ1-2; 8 bases align to TRBD1. The germline gives CDR1 ENHRY, CDR2 SYGVKD. Trimming took 3 bases from V and 4 from J; bases not matched to a gene: 13. The CDR3 has 17 amino acids. The CDR3 region has the DNA TGTGCCATCAGTGATGGGGTACAGGGGGGTCTGGTCTATGGCTACACCTTC. Protein: CAISDGVQGGLVYGYTF.

This clonotype was observed many times. The chain joins TRBV20-1 to TRBJ2-5, with a weak D call TRBD2 (5 bases). The germline CDR1 and CDR2 sequences are DFQATT and SNEGSKA (reference sequence). The CDR3 runs 13 residues. The V end was cut by 0 bases, the J end by 8 bases, with 13 bases between. The CDR3 is CSARDRGLPTQYF. CDR3 in DNA: TGCAGTGCTAGAGATCGTGGACTCCCTACCCAGTACTTC.

This clonotype was seen many times. The CDR3 spells CASTASRTVGELFF. Written as DNA, the CDR3 is TGCGCCAGCACCGCAAGCAGGACAGTCGGGGAGCTGTTTTTT. J is TRBJ2-2 and V is TRBV4-1, with a tentative D call TRBD1 (6 bases). The CDR3 totals 14 residues. The V end lost 7 bases, the J end lost 7 bases, and 16 bases lay between the germline ends. Germline CDR1 reads MGHRA; CDR2 reads YSYEKL.

This clonotype was counted at least ten times. The chain recombines TRBV9 with TRBJ1-2; D gene uncertain. Trimming cost V 0 bases and J 5 bases, with 11 bases left between them. This CDR3 has 14 amino acids. Germline V gives CDR1 SGDLS, CDR2 YYNGEE. As DNA, the CDR3 is TGTGCCAGCAGCGTAGCTACGGACCGATATGGCTACACCTTC. It yields the protein CASSVATDRYGYTF. Full variable domain (rest looked up from reference TRBV9 and TRBJ1-2): DSGVTQTPKHLITATGQRVTLRCSPRSGDLSVYWYQQSLDQGLQFLIQYYNGEERAKGNILERFSAQQFPDLHSELNLSSLELGDSALYFCASSVATDRYGYTFGSGTRLTVV.

V is TRBV2 and J is TRBJ2-2, with TRBD1 identical over 8 bases. This CDR3 region has 15 residues. Germline values: CDR1 SNHLY, CDR2 FYNNEI. V lost 6 bases to trimming and J lost 2 bases; unmatched junction nucleotides: 5. The CDR3: CASREQGVNTGELFF. DNA of the CDR3: TGTGCCAGCAGGGAACAGGGGGTTAACACCGGGGAGCTGTTTTTT.

This clonotype has at least ten counts. This sequence joins TRBV9 and TRBJ2-1; 7 nucleotides align to TRBD1. The CDR3 consists of 15 residues. The ends lost 4 bases at V and 0 bases at J; junction bases unmatched: 4. Germline CDR1 and CDR2: SGDLS and YYNGEE. The CDR3 spells CASSHGQASYNEQFF. In DNA, the CDR3 is TGTGCCAGCAGCCACGGACAGGCCTCCTACAATGAGCAGTTCTTC.

By sample share, this clonotype is medium-sized (0.01 to 0.1%). The chain recombines TRBV2 with TRBJ2-7, with no clear D. The V gene's germline CDR1 is SNHLY and CDR2 FYNNEI. V was cut by 6 bases and J by 5 bases, with 14 bases left in between. The CDR3 consists of 13 residues. In nucleotides, the CDR3 is TGTGCCAGCAGCCCCCAACGGGCCCACGAGCAGTACTTC. Amino acid sequence: CASSPQRAHEQYF.

This clonotype was counted many times. V and J are TRBV19 and TRBJ1-2; unclear D gene. The CDR3 runs 16 residues. Between the trimmed V and J ends, which lost 3 bases and 2 bases, there was a span of 16 bases. CDR1 is LNHDA and CDR2 is SQIVND in the germline V gene (reference sequence). CDR3 bases: TGTGCCAGTAGTATTCGTGGGCCCCAAATCAACTATGGCTACACCTTC. Its protein is CASSIRGPQINYGYTF.

This clonotype occurred many times. This rearrangement joins TRBV29-1 to TRBJ1-3; the match to TRBD1 covers 9 bases. This CDR3 comprises 13 residues. With 7 bases clipped from V and 7 bases from J, the junction kept 8 bases outside the gene matches. Looked up from germline, CDR1 is SQVTM and CDR2 is ANQGSEA. The CDR3 DNA is TGCAGCGCAGCGGGACAGGGCCTGAACACCATATATTTT. This codes for CSAAGQGLNTIYF.

This clonotype was seen only a few times. Only one base separates this from a far larger clonotype, so it likely reflects a read error. This chain links TRBV2 with TRBJ2-4; possible D gene TRBD1, 5 bases. V was pared by 6 bases and J by 13 bases, with 19 bases between. Germline V lookup: CDR1 SNHLY, CDR2 FYNNEI. The CDR3 length is 13 residues. The CDR3 region has the DNA TGTGCCAGCAGCGATGACAGTTACAATGAGCAGTACTTC. Its translation: CASSDDSYNEQYF.

In its sample, this clonotype was seen many times. The chain combines TRBV20-1 with TRBJ2-5; weak D call: TRBD1 (7 bases). The CDR3 length is 15 residues. The V end was cut by 4 bases, the J end by 5 bases, with 20 bases between. The germline V gene encodes CDR1 DFQATT and CDR2 SNEGSKA (reference sequence). The CDR3 DNA is TGCAGTGCTACCCCCGGCAGGGGGGTCGGGGAGACCCAGTACTTC. Protein: CSATPGRGVGETQYF.